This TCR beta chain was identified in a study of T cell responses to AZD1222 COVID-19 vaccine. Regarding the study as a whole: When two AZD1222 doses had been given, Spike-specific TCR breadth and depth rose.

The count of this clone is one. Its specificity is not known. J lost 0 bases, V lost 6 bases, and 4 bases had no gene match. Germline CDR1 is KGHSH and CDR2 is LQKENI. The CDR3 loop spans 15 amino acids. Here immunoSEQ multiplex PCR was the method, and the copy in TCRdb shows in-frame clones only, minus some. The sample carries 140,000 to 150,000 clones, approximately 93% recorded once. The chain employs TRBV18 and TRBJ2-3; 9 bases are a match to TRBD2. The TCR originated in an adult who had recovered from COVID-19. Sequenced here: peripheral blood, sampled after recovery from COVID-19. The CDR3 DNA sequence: TGTGCCAGCTCCTATCTAGCGGGAAGCACAGATACGCAGTATTTT. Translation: CASSYLAGSTDTQYF.